This T cell receptor beta chain was recovered during a study of long-term antiretroviral therapy in people with HIV. Survey-level resolution applied to immunoSEQ assay v3.0. TCRdb's copy holds only in-frame clones and misses some; the assay was immunoSEQ multiplex PCR. The sample yields over 15,000 clones, approximately 95% seen once. Points on this clone: Antigen unknown. The junction and the germline gene differ at one end; a read error may be behind it.

Study-wide findings and caveats: ART adherence was not documented, and neither viral resistance nor therapy changes had any data.

Germline CDR1 reads SNHLY; CDR2 reads FYNNEI. The CDR3 extends over 14 amino acids. The sample consisted of unsorted PBMCs, taken less than 13 years after starting antiretroviral therapy. The clonotype was recovered from a man aged 30 to 39 with HIV. The gene calls are TRBV2 and TRBJ2-2; D may be TRBD1 or TRBD2 (5 bases each). The CDR3: CASREGTRPRELFF. The CDR3 DNA reads as TGTGCCAGCAGGGAAGGGACCCGTCCGCGGGAGCTGTTTTTT.